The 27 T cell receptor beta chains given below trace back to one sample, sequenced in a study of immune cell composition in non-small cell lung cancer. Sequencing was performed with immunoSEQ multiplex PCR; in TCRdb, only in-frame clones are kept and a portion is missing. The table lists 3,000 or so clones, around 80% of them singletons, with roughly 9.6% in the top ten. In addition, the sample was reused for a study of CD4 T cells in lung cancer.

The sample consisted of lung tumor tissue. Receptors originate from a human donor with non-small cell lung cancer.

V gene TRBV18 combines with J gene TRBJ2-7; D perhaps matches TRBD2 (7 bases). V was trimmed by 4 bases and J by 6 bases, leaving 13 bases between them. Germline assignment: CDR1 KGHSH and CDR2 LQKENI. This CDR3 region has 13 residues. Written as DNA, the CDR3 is TGTGCCAGCTCACTCAACAGGGAGGGCGAGCAGTACTTC. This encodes CASSLNREGEQYF.

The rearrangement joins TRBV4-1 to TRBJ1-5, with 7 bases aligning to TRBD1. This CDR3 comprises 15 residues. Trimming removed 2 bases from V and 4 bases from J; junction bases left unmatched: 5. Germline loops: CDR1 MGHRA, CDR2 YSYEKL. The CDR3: CASSQRQGENQPQHF. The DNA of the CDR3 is TGCGCCAGCAGCCAACGGCAGGGGGAAAATCAGCCCCAGCATTTT.

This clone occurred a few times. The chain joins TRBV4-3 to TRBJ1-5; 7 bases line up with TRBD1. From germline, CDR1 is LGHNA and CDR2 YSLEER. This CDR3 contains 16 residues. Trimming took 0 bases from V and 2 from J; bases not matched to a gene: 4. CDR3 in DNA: TGCGCCAGCAGCCAAGAAACCGGGACAGGCAATCAGCCCCAGCATTTT. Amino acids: CASSQETGTGNQPQHF.

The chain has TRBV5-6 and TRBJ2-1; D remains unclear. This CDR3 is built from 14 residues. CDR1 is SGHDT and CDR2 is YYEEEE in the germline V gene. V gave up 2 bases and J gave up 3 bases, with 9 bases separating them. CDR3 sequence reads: CASSFYLNYNEQFF. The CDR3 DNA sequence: TGTGCCAGCAGCTTCTACTTAAACTACAATGAGCAGTTCTTC. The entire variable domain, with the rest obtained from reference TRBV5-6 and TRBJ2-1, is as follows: DAGVTQSPTHLIKTRGQQVTLRCSPKSGHDTVSWYQQALGQGPQFIFQYYEEEERQRGNFPDRFSGHQFPNYSSELNVNALLLGDSALYLCASSFYLNYNEQFFGPGTRLTVL.

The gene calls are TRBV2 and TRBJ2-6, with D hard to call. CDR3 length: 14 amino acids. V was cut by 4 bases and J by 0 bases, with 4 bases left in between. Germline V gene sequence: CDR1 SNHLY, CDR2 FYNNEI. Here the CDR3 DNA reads TGTGCCAGCAGTGTGAGCTCTGGGGCCAACGTCCTGACTTTC. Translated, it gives CASSVSSGANVLTF.

The CDR3 here is CASSQGGRGQRNTIYF. The CDR3 DNA follows: TGTGCCAGCAGCCAAGGCGGGCGGGGCCAGAGAAACACCATATATTTT. V is TRBV4-2 and J is TRBJ1-3, with D perhaps TRBD1 (5 bases). From germline, CDR1 is LGHNA and CDR2 YNFKEQ. This CDR3 has 16 amino acids. Trimming removed 1 base from V and 5 bases from J, with 15 bases in between.

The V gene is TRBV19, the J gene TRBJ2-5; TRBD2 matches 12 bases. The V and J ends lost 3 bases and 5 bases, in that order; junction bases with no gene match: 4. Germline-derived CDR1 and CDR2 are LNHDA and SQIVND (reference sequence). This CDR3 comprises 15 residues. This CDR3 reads CASSMTSGGYETQYF. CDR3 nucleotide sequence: TGTGCCAGTAGTATGACTAGCGGGGGTTATGAGACCCAGTACTTC. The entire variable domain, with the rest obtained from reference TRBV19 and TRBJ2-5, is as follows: DGGITQSPKYLFRKEGQNVTLSCEQNLNHDAMYWYRQDPGQGLRLIYYSQIVNDFQKGDIAEGYSVSREKKESFPLTVTSAQKNPTAFYLCASSMTSGGYETQYFGPGTRLLVL.

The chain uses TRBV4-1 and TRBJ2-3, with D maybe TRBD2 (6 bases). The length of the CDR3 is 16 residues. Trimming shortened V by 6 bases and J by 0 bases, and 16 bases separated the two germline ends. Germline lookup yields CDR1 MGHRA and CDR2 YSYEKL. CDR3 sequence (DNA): TGCGCCAGCAGTTCCGGGACTTTCCTTAGCACAGATACGCAGTATTTT. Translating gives CASSSGTFLSTDTQYF.

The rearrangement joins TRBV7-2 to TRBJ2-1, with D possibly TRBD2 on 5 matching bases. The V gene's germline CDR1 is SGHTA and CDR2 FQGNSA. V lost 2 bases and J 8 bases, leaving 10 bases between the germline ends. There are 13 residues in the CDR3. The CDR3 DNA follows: TGTGCCAGCAGCTTACGTATGCGGGATGAGCAGTTCTTC. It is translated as CASSLRMRDEQFF.

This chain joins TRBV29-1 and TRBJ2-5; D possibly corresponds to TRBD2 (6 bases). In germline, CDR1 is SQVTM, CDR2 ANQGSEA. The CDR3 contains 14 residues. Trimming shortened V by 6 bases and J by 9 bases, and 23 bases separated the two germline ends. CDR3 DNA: TGCAGCGTCGACGGGACGGGTGACTCGGGGGCCCAGTACTTC. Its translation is CSVDGTGDSGAQYF. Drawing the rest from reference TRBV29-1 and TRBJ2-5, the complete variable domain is SAVISQKPSRDICQRGTSLTIQCQVDSQVTMMFWYRQQPGQSLTLIATANQGSEATYESGFVIDKFPISRPNLTFSTLTVSNMSPEDSSIYLCSVDGTGDSGAQYFGPGTRLLVL.

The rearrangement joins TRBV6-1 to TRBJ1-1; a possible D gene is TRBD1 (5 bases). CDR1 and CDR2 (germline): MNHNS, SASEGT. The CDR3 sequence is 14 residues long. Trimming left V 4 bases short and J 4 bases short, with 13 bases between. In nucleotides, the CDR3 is TGTGCCAGCAGTGTGGAGGGGTTTAGCACTGAAGCTTTCTTT. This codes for CASSVEGFSTEAFF.

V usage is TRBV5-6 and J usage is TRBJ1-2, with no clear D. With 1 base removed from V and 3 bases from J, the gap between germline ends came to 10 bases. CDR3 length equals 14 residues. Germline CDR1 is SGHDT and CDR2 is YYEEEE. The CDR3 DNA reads TGTGCCAGCAGCTTGATTGGCCAGGACTATGGCTACACCTTC. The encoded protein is CASSLIGQDYGYTF.

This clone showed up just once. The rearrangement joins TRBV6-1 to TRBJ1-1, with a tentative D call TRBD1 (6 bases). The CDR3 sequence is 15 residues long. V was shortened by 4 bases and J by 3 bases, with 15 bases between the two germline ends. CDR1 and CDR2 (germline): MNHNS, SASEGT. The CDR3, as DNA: TGTGCCAGCAGTGGTACAGGGTCAGGACACACTGAAGCTTTCTTT. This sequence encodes CASSGTGSGHTEAFF.

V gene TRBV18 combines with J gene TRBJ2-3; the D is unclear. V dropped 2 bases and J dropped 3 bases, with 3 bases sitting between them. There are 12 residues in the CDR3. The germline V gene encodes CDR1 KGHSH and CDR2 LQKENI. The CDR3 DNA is TGTGCCAGCTCACCAGAGACAGATACGCAGTATTTT. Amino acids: CASSPETDTQYF.

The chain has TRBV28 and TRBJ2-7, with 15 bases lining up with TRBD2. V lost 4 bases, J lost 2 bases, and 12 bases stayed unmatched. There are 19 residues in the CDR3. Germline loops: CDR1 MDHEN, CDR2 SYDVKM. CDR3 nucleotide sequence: TGTGCCAGCAGTTCCGGAACCGGGACTAGCGGGAGGTGGCCCTACGAGCAGTACTTC. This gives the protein CASSSGTGTSGRWPYEQYF.

The CDR3 here is CASSVAFSDTQYF. The CDR3 DNA is TGTGCCAGCAGCGTAGCCTTCTCAGATACGCAGTATTTT. The chain couples TRBV9 to TRBJ2-3; D is uncertain. The CDR3 is made up of 13 amino acids. Trimming took 0 bases from V and 4 from J, leaving 6 bases between them. The germline CDR1 and CDR2 sequences are SGDLS and YYNGEE.

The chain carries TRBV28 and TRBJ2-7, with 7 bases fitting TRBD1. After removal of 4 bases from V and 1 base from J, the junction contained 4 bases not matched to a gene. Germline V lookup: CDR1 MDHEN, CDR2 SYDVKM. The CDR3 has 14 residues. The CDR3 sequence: CASSSQGVSYEQYF. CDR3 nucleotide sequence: TGTGCCAGCAGTTCCCAGGGGGTATCCTACGAGCAGTACTTC.

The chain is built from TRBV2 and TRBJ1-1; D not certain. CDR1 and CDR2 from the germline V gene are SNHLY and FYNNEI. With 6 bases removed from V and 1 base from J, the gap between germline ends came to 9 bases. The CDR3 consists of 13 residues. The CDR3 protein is CASSKGENTEAFF. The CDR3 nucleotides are TGTGCCAGCAGCAAAGGAGAGAACACTGAAGCTTTCTTT.

This CDR3 reads CSSKAPGSNTIYF. The CDR3 nucleotides are TGCAGCTCTAAGGCGCCAGGGTCGAACACCATATATTTT. The chain carries TRBV29-1 and TRBJ1-3; a weak D match, TRBD1 (5 bases). CDR1 and CDR2 from the germline V gene are SQVTM and ANQGSEA. The V end lost 8 bases, the J end lost 7 bases, and 18 bases lay between the germline ends. CDR3 length equals 13 residues.

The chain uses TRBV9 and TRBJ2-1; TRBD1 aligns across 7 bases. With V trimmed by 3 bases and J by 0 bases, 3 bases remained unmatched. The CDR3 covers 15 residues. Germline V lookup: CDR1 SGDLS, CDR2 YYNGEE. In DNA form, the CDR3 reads TGTGCCAGCAGCGCACAGGGGAACTCCTACAATGAGCAGTTCTTC. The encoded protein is CASSAQGNSYNEQFF. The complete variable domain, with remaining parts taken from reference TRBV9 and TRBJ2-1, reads DSGVTQTPKHLITATGQRVTLRCSPRSGDLSVYWYQQSLDQGLQFLIQYYNGEERAKGNILERFSAQQFPDLHSELNLSSLELGDSALYFCASSAQGNSYNEQFFGPGTRLTVL.

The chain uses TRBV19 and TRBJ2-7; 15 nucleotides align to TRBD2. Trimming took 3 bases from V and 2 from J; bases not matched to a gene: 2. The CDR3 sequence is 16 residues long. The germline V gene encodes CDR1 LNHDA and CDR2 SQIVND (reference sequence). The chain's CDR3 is CASSIGTSGRTYEQYF. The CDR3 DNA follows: TGTGCCAGTAGTATTGGGACTAGCGGGAGGACCTACGAGCAGTACTTC.

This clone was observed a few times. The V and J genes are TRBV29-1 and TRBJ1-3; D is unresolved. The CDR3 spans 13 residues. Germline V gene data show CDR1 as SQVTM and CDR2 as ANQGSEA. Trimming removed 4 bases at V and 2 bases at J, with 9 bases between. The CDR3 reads CSVGGEAGNTIYF. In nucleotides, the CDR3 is TGCAGCGTTGGAGGAGAAGCTGGAAACACCATATATTTT.

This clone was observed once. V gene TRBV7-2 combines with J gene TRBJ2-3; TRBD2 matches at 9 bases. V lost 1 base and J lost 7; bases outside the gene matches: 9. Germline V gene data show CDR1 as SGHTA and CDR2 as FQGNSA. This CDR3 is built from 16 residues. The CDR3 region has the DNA TGTGCCAGCAGCTTAGATGGCGGGAGGGCTATTCATACGCAGTATTTT. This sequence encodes CASSLDGGRAIHTQYF.

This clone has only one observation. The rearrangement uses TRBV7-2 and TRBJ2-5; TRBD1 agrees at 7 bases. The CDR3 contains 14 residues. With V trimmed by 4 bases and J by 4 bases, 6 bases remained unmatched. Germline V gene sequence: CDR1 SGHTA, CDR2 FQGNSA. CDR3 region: CASSSLTGSETQYF. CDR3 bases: TGTGCCAGCAGCTCGCTGACAGGGTCAGAGACCCAGTACTTC.

The DNA for the CDR3 is TGCGCCAGCAGCCAGGGGGACTCAACTAATGAAAAACTGTTTTTT. Protein sequence: CASSQGDSTNEKLFF. The chain employs TRBV5-1 and TRBJ1-4; 7 nucleotides agree with TRBD1. The V segment lost 4 bases and the J segment 0 bases; nucleotides outside the gene matches: 3. The CDR3 totals 15 residues. In germline, CDR1 is SGHRS, CDR2 YFSETQ.

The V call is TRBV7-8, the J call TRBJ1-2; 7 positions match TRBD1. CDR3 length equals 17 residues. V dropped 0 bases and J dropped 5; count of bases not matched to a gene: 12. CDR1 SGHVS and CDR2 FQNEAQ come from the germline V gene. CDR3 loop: CASSLASAGGLSYGYTF. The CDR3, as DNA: TGTGCCAGCAGCTTAGCGTCGGCAGGGGGTCTAAGTTATGGCTACACCTTC.

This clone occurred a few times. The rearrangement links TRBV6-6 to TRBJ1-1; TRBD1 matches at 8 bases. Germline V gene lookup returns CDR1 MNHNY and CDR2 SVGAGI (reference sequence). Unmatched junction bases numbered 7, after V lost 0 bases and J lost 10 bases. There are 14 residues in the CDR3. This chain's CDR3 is CASSYSMDRATAFF. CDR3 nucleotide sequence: TGTGCCAGCAGTTACTCGATGGACAGGGCGACAGCTTTCTTT.